Below, 25 T cell receptor beta chains from the same sample are listed, as sequenced in a study of shared clonotypes between healthy human individuals. Clones were sequenced by immunoSEQ multiplex PCR, and TCRdb holds only the in-frame ones, with some missing. The sample consists of 2,500,000 or so clones, under 95% of them appearing once. Sequenced input: naive CD4+ T cells from PBMCs. Stated subset: CD45RA+ positively selected. These receptors were collected from a man younger than 30 in good health. Some clones in this sample may be carry-over from other donors' samples.

This rearrangement joins TRBV27 to TRBJ1-3, with a weak D call TRBD1 (5 bases). Looked up from germline, CDR1 is MNHEY and CDR2 is SMNVEV (reference sequence). This CDR3 contains 21 residues. Trimming left V 5 bases short and J 2 bases short, with 31 bases between. This CDR3 reads CASSPQLGGDPFGVPGNTIYF. The CDR3 region has the DNA TGTGCCAGCAGTCCCCAGCTGGGGGGGGACCCTTTTGGCGTTCCTGGAAACACCATATATTTT.

The rearrangement joins TRBV5-4 to TRBJ2-5; D is perhaps TRBD2 (6 bases). The CDR3 runs to 18 residues. Germline CDR1 and CDR2: SGHNT and YYREEE (reference sequence). The V and J ends lost 0 bases and 1 base respectively, with 19 bases between them. The CDR3 loop is CASSLAGVRAYLQETQYF. The CDR3 region has the DNA TGTGCCAGCAGCTTGGCGGGAGTCAGGGCCTACCTCCAAGAGACCCAGTACTTC.

The rearrangement joins TRBV7-3 to TRBJ2-3; TRBD1 matches 8 bases. The germline V gene encodes CDR1 SGHTA and CDR2 FQGTGA. There are 15 residues in the CDR3. Trimming removed 4 bases from V and 3 bases from J; junction bases left unmatched: 6. CDR3 in DNA: TGTGCCAGCAGCTCCCTCCAGGGGGCAACAGATACGCAGTATTTT. Translation gives CASSSLQGATDTQYF.

This clone was seen just once. The rearrangement joins TRBV2 to TRBJ2-4; 7 nucleotides line up with TRBD2. V shed 6 bases and J 8 bases; nucleotides not matched to a gene: 10. The CDR3 consists of 14 residues. Germline V gives CDR1 SNHLY, CDR2 FYNNEI. The CDR3 spells CASSWGTRGDIQYF. As DNA, the CDR3 is TGTGCCAGCAGCTGGGGCACCCGGGGGGACATTCAGTACTTC.

The chain couples TRBV2 to TRBJ1-3; D is ambiguous. The CDR3 is 14 amino acids. V shed 3 bases and J shed 9 bases, with 15 bases lying between them. From germline, CDR1 is SNHLY and CDR2 FYNNEI. CDR3 in amino acids: CASSDEASSGTIYF. The CDR3 DNA reads TGTGCCAGCAGTGACGAAGCCTCGTCCGGCACCATATATTTT.

Points on this clone: Additional DNA sequences in this sample encode the identical CDR3. The chain combines TRBV5-1 with TRBJ2-3; TRBD2 matches 11 bases. Germline V gene data show CDR1 as SGHRS and CDR2 as YFSETQ. This CDR3 region has 16 residues. The J segment lost 0 bases and the V segment lost 4 bases, leaving 4 bases of the junction unmatched. The CDR3 DNA reads TGCGCCAGCAGCCCGAGGACTAGCGGGAGCACAGATACGCAGTATTTT. The encoded protein is CASSPRTSGSTDTQYF.

Details on this clone: This sample includes further DNA sequences coding for the same CDR3. This sequence joins TRBV28 and TRBJ1-6, with 8 bases matching TRBD1. Germline V gives CDR1 MDHEN, CDR2 SYDVKM. The length of the CDR3 is 15 residues. V lost 6 bases to trimming and J lost 6 bases; unmatched junction nucleotides: 7. CDR3 nucleotide sequence: TGTGCCAGCAGCCCACGGGACAGGCCTAATTCACCCCTCCACTTT. Encoded protein: CASSPRDRPNSPLHF.

This clone showed up just once. The chain combines TRBV6-1 with TRBJ2-3; unclear D gene. Germline CDR1 MNHNS, CDR2 SASEGT. The CDR3 extends over 12 amino acids. Trimming removed 7 bases at V and 6 bases at J, with 11 bases between. This chain's CDR3 is CASTLPEDTQYF. CDR3 sequence (DNA): TGTGCCAGCACCCTACCGGAGGATACGCAGTATTTT.

This rearrangement joins TRBV6-5 to TRBJ1-5; no clear D gene. Germline CDR1 reads MNHEY; CDR2 reads SVGAGI. CDR3 length equals 13 residues. V was shortened by 6 bases and J by 4 bases, with 10 bases between the two germline ends. CDR3 DNA: TGTGCCAGCAGATCCGACGGGAATCAGCCCCAGCATTTT. Encoded protein: CASRSDGNQPQHF.

Worth noting for this clone: This specimen includes other DNA sequences encoding the same CDR3. The chain is built from TRBV5-1 and TRBJ2-7; possibly TRBD1 for D (6 bases). The CDR3 covers 13 residues. CDR1 and CDR2 (germline): SGHRS, YFSETQ. V lost 0 bases and J lost 3, with 7 bases in between. The CDR3 loop reads CASSLVDSYEQYF. CDR3 sequence (DNA): TGCGCCAGCAGCTTGGTGGACAGCTACGAGCAGTACTTC. Using reference TRBV5-1 and TRBJ2-7 for the parts outside the CDR3, the full variable domain is KAGVTQTPRYLIKTRGQQVTLSCSPISGHRSVSWYQQTPGQGLQFLFEYFSETQRNKGNFPGRFSGRQFSNSRSEMNVSTLELGDSALYLCASSLVDSYEQYFGPGTRLTVT.

The chain couples TRBV14 to TRBJ2-2; possible D gene TRBD1, 5 bases. The V end lost 10 bases, the J end lost 1 base, and 10 bases lay between the germline ends. The CDR3 consists of 13 residues. CDR1 and CDR2 (germline): SGHDN, FVKESK. Here the CDR3 reads CATRQRNTGELFF. The CDR3, as DNA: TGTGCCACCAGACAGAGGAACACCGGGGAGCTGTTTTTT.

V gene TRBV7-9 combines with J gene TRBJ2-7; a weak D match, TRBD2 (6 bases). There are 15 residues in the CDR3. Trimming stripped 0 bases from V and 6 bases from J, with 15 bases between. The germline V gene encodes CDR1 SEHNR and CDR2 FQNEAQ (reference sequence). CDR3 coding DNA: TGTGCCAGCAGCTTAGCGAATCTAGCGTTCGCCGAGCAGTACTTC. It codes for CASSLANLAFAEQYF.

As DNA, the CDR3 is TGCGCCAGCAGCTTGGAATCGGGACAACTCTACGAGCAGTACTTC. It specifies CASSLESGQLYEQYF. This sequence joins TRBV5-1 and TRBJ2-7, with D tentatively TRBD1 (6 bases). This CDR3 region has 15 residues. The V gene lost 0 bases and the J gene lost 3 bases, with 13 bases spanning the gap. Germline V gene data show CDR1 as SGHRS and CDR2 as YFSETQ. Variable domain in full (rest from reference TRBV5-1 and TRBJ2-7): KAGVTQTPRYLIKTRGQQVTLSCSPISGHRSVSWYQQTPGQGLQFLFEYFSETQRNKGNFPGRFSGRQFSNSRSEMNVSTLELGDSALYLCASSLESGQLYEQYFGPGTRLTVT.

The gene calls are TRBV5-4 and TRBJ2-7; TRBD1 matches at 8 bases. The CDR3 contains 14 residues. Germline values: CDR1 SGHNT, CDR2 YYREEE (reference sequence). The J segment lost 3 bases and the V segment lost 4 bases, leaving 6 bases of the junction unmatched. The CDR3 region is CASSHGQGDYEQYF. CDR3 in DNA: TGTGCCAGCAGCCACGGACAGGGTGACTACGAGCAGTACTTC.

Only one count was recorded for this clone. This sequence joins TRBV6-1 and TRBJ2-7, with D possibly TRBD2 on 6 matching bases. Germline values: CDR1 MNHNS, CDR2 SASEGT. V lost 1 base and J lost 2, with 9 bases in between. The CDR3 sequence is 14 residues long. The CDR3 region is CASSEVSGTYEQYF. The DNA for the CDR3 is TGTGCCAGCAGTGAAGTTAGCGGAACCTACGAGCAGTACTTC.

This chain joins TRBV5-4 and TRBJ1-5; possibly TRBD1 for D (5 bases). The V end was cut by 1 base, the J end by 6 bases, with 8 bases between. Germline V lookup: CDR1 SGHNT, CDR2 YYREEE (reference sequence). The CDR3 is 13 amino acids. CDR3 coding DNA: TGTGCCAGCAGCTTGTGGGGGAGTCAGCCCCAGCATTTT. Its protein product is CASSLWGSQPQHF.

The chain joins TRBV5-1 to TRBJ2-7, with no clear D. Trimming removed 1 base at V and 6 bases at J, with 14 bases between. Per germline, CDR1 SGHRS and CDR2 YFSETQ. The CDR3 contains 14 residues. DNA of the CDR3: TGCGCCAGCAGCTTGATAGGGCAGTCCGGCGAGCAGTACTTC. This sequence encodes CASSLIGQSGEQYF.

The chain uses TRBV7-6 and TRBJ2-1; no definite D call. CDR1 is SGHVS, CDR2 FNYEAQ, per germline. V shed 2 bases and J shed 2 bases, with 4 bases lying between them. The length of the CDR3 is 13 residues. The CDR3 DNA is TGTGCCAGCAGCTTAACTACCTACAATGAGCAGTTCTTC. This translates into CASSLTTYNEQFF.

Regarding this clone: Other nucleotide sequences from this sample produce the same CDR3. This chain joins TRBV5-1 and TRBJ2-3; D uncertain. The CDR3 is 14 amino acids. Germline CDR1 and CDR2: SGHRS and YFSETQ. V lost 0 bases and J lost 1, with 6 bases in between. For the CDR3, the DNA is TGCGCCAGCAGCTTGGCCTCGGGCACAGATACGCAGTATTTT. It codes for CASSLASGTDTQYF. Looking up the rest from reference TRBV5-1 and TRBJ2-3 gives the full variable domain: KAGVTQTPRYLIKTRGQQVTLSCSPISGHRSVSWYQQTPGQGLQFLFEYFSETQRNKGNFPGRFSGRQFSNSRSEMNVSTLELGDSALYLCASSLASGTDTQYFGPGTRLTVL.

This chain joins TRBV28 and TRBJ2-7, with D perhaps TRBD2 (6 bases). Trimming removed 2 bases at V and 5 bases at J, with 13 bases between. Germline V gene data show CDR1 as MDHEN and CDR2 as SYDVKM. The CDR3 runs 14 residues. CDR3 loop: CASSLAGYSNEQYF. In DNA, the CDR3 is TGTGCCAGCAGTTTAGCGGGGTACAGTAACGAGCAGTACTTC. The variable domain in full, completed from reference TRBV28 and TRBJ2-7, reads DVKVTQSSRYLVKRTGEKVFLECVQDMDHENMFWYRQDPGLGLRLIYFSYDVKMKEKGDIPEGYSVSREKKERFSLILESASTNQTSMYLCASSLAGYSNEQYFGPGTRLTVT.

This clone was counted once. The genes are TRBV5-1 and TRBJ2-7; D is ambiguous. This CDR3 contains 14 residues. Germline V gene data show CDR1 as SGHRS and CDR2 as YFSETQ. The V end lost 1 base, the J end lost 5 bases, and 13 bases lay between the germline ends. The CDR3 coding sequence is TGCGCCAGCAGCTTGCCGGTAGGGAACCACGAGCAGTACTTC. Its translation: CASSLPVGNHEQYF.

The chain links TRBV30 to TRBJ1-2; 8 bases are a match to TRBD1. The V segment lost 0 bases and the J segment 3 bases; nucleotides outside the gene matches: 21. This CDR3 is 20 amino acids long. CDR1 GTSNPN and CDR2 SVGIG come from the germline V gene (reference sequence). The DNA for the CDR3 is TGTGCCTGGAGTGTACAAACGGGGGTGCCGGACAGGGAAACATACTATGGCTACACCTTC. Protein sequence: CAWSVQTGVPDRETYYGYTF.

The chain links TRBV10-3 to TRBJ1-1; D is ambiguous. The germline V gene encodes CDR1 ENHRY and CDR2 SYGVKD. This CDR3 is built from 13 residues. The V and J ends lost 7 bases and 0 bases respectively, with 9 bases between them. This chain's CDR3 is CAIMGIMNTEAFF. The DNA of the CDR3 is TGTGCCATCATGGGAATTATGAACACTGAAGCTTTCTTT.

The rearrangement joins TRBV5-4 to TRBJ1-6, with D unclear. Germline values: CDR1 SGHNT, CDR2 YYREEE (reference sequence). Deletions cut 4 bases from V and 5 bases from J, with 13 bases between. This CDR3 is built from 15 residues. The CDR3 DNA reads TGTGCCAGCAGCACAAAGCGAGCCGATAATTCACCCCTCCACTTT. Translating it yields CASSTKRADNSPLHF.

V and J are TRBV6-1 and TRBJ1-1, with unresolved D. Germline assignment: CDR1 MNHNS and CDR2 SASEGT. The ends were cut back, 2 bases at V and 4 bases at J, with 14 bases in the middle. The length of the CDR3 is 15 residues. The CDR3 loop reads CASSERAGLSTEAFF. The CDR3 bases are TGTGCCAGCAGTGAAAGGGCGGGGTTGAGCACTGAAGCTTTCTTT.